The 30 T cell receptor beta chains below come from one sample, sequenced in a study of beta chain features in type 1 diabetes. As every portion of the isolated RNA was reverse transcribed, the sequencing read expressed TCRB transcripts. Repertoires were generated with immunoSEQ multiplex PCR, while TCRdb's copy carries only in-frame clones and drops some. Of hundreds of thousands of clones in the sample, more than 11% are singletons; the top ten hold around 0.039%. Material for sequencing was naive CD4+ T cells from blood. The receptors were sampled from a young man in good health.

A word on this clone: Germline and junction disagree at one end, which may indicate a read error. The chain links TRBV6-1 to TRBJ1-2; D is undetermined. From germline, CDR1 is MNHNS and CDR2 SASEGT. The CDR3 runs to 13 residues. CDR3: CASSELGNYGYTF. The CDR3 DNA follows: TGTGCCAGCAGTGAACTGGGCAACTACGGCTACACCTTC.

The chain links TRBV5-4 to TRBJ2-7, with 8 nucleotides matching TRBD2. The CDR3 runs 16 residues. V lost 0 bases to trimming and J lost 0 bases; unmatched junction nucleotides: 5. Germline CDR1 SGHNT, CDR2 YYREEE (reference sequence). Here the CDR3 DNA reads TGTGCCAGCAGCTTGGCATCGGGGACTAGCTCCTACGAGCAGTACTTC. It yields the protein CASSLASGTSSYEQYF.

The gene calls are TRBV30 and TRBJ2-3; TRBD2 matches at 12 bases. Germline lookup yields CDR1 GTSNPN and CDR2 SVGIG (reference sequence). The CDR3 extends over 15 amino acids. The ends lost 6 bases at V and 5 bases at J; junction bases unmatched: 9. Written as DNA, the CDR3 is TGTGCCTGCTGTTCTAGCGGGAGGGCCCTAGATACGCAGTATTTT. Amino acid sequence: CACCSSGRALDTQYF.

In its sample, this clone was seen a few times. J is TRBJ2-4 and V is TRBV6-1; D perhaps matches TRBD2 (6 bases). V lost 5 bases, J lost 7 bases, and 12 bases lay in between. The CDR3 runs to 13 residues. The germline CDR1 and CDR2 sequences are MNHNS and SASEGT. CDR3 amino acids: CASSPPGLNIQYF. The CDR3 coding sequence is TGTGCCAGCAGTCCACCGGGACTGAACATTCAGTACTTC.

This clone appeared a few times. CDR3 amino acids: CSVIPKGGTNTEAFF. The CDR3 region has the DNA TGCAGCGTTATCCCGAAGGGGGGTACCAACACTGAAGCTTTCTTT. This sequence joins TRBV29-1 and TRBJ1-1; TRBD1 might be the D (6 bases). V was shortened by 5 bases and J by 2 bases, with 18 bases between the two germline ends. The germline CDR1 and CDR2 sequences are SQVTM and ANQGSEA. The CDR3 loop spans 15 amino acids.

The chain employs TRBV28 and TRBJ1-6; 7 bases match TRBD1. V lost 2 bases to trimming and J lost 9 bases; unmatched junction nucleotides: 13. The germline V gene encodes CDR1 MDHEN and CDR2 SYDVKM. The length of the CDR3 is 17 residues. CDR3 nucleotide sequence: TGTGCCAGCAGTTTAGGGATACAGGGGATTGGGGCTTCACCCCTCCACTTT. This encodes CASSLGIQGIGASPLHF.

The chain has TRBV7-8 and TRBJ2-3; D gene uncertain. CDR1 is SGHVS and CDR2 is FQNEAQ in the germline V gene. The CDR3 is 14 residues long. V dropped 3 bases and J dropped 2 bases, with 9 bases sitting between them. In DNA, the CDR3 is TGTGCCAGCAGCTTGATTACTTACACAGATACGCAGTATTTT. Translated: CASSLITYTDTQYF.

This clone was seen more than once but under ten times. The chain combines TRBV4-3 with TRBJ2-1; D may be TRBD1 (6 bases). Germline V CDR1 and CDR2: LGHNA, YSLEER. The CDR3 is 17 residues long. Trimming removed 0 bases at V and 0 bases at J, with 12 bases between. CDR3: CASSQDLGTPSYNEQFF. CDR3 nucleotides: TGCGCCAGCAGCCAAGATCTCGGGACACCCTCCTACAATGAGCAGTTCTTC.

V and J are TRBV19 and TRBJ1-2; TRBD1 agrees at 10 bases. After removal of 2 bases from V and 7 bases from J, the junction contained 4 bases not matched to a gene. The CDR3 totals 14 residues. Germline assignment: CDR1 LNHDA and CDR2 SQIVND (reference sequence). This CDR3 is CASSISTGGSGYTF. In DNA, the CDR3 is TGTGCCAGTAGTATATCGACAGGGGGCTCTGGCTACACCTTC.

The chain is built from TRBV7-9 and TRBJ2-3, with D tentatively TRBD1 or TRBD2 (6 bases each). This CDR3 contains 14 residues. The ends were cut back, 4 bases at V and 4 bases at J, with 12 bases in the middle. Looked up from germline, CDR1 is SEHNR and CDR2 is FQNEAQ (reference sequence). The CDR3, as DNA: TGTGCCAGCAGCTCTCGGGGGCCAGCAGATACGCAGTATTTT. It encodes CASSSRGPADTQYF.

This clone was found a few times. V gene TRBV23-1 combines with J gene TRBJ1-5; possibly TRBD1 for D (6 bases). TRBV23-1 is labeled an ORF, and its function is uncertain. This CDR3 contains 12 residues. V was pared by 6 bases and J by 4 bases, with 7 bases between. DNA of the CDR3: TGCGCCAGCAGACAGGGAAATCAGCCCCAGCATTTT. Protein sequence: CASRQGNQPQHF.

This clone was seen ten or more times. This sequence joins TRBV29-1 and TRBJ2-5; D could derive from TRBD1 or TRBD2 (5 bases each). V lost 6 bases and J 1 base, leaving 12 bases between the germline ends. Per the germline V gene, CDR1 is SQVTM and CDR2 is ANQGSEA. The CDR3 has 13 residues. CDR3 loop: CSVGTLLQETQYF. CDR3 DNA: TGCAGCGTGGGGACCCTACTCCAAGAGACCCAGTACTTC.

The chain is built from TRBV5-1 and TRBJ2-3; 12 positions agree with TRBD2. The CDR3 length is 18 residues. The junction had 13 bases not matched to a gene; V was cut back by 6 bases and J by 2 bases. The V gene's germline CDR1 is SGHRS and CDR2 YFSETQ. CDR3 loop: CASTPFGLAGGHTDTQYF. In DNA, the CDR3 is TGCGCCAGCACGCCATTCGGGCTAGCGGGGGGGCACACAGATACGCAGTATTTT.

This clone was counted a few times. Here the CDR3 DNA reads TGTGCCTGGAGTGAGGGCCCCGGGGAGCTGTTTTTT. Its protein is CAWSEGPGELFF. The chain has TRBV30 and TRBJ2-2; the D is unclear. The ends were cut back, 1 base at V and 6 bases at J, with 6 bases in the middle. The CDR3 consists of 12 residues. Germline V lookup: CDR1 GTSNPN, CDR2 SVGIG (reference sequence).

This clone was seen a handful of times. The chain carries TRBV7-2 and TRBJ2-4, with 9 bases that match TRBD1. The trim removed 3 bases at V and 6 bases at J, leaving 9 bases unmatched. CDR3 length equals 16 residues. CDR1 is SGHTA and CDR2 is FQGNSA in the germline V gene. The CDR3 DNA reads TGTGCCAGCAGCTTCTCTCCGGGACAGGGAAGAAACATTCAGTACTTC. Translation: CASSFSPGQGRNIQYF.

This clone turned up a few times. The chain carries TRBV7-9 and TRBJ2-5; 11 positions agree with TRBD2. This CDR3 spans 15 amino acids. The V gene's germline CDR1 is SEHNR and CDR2 FQNEAQ (reference sequence). With 5 bases clipped from V and 3 bases from J, the junction kept 5 bases outside the gene matches. CDR3 loop: CASSPTSGGKETQYF. In nucleotides, the CDR3 is TGTGCCAGCAGCCCCACTAGCGGGGGTAAAGAGACCCAGTACTTC.

The V call is TRBV29-1, the J call TRBJ2-7, with D tentatively TRBD1 (6 bases). In germline, CDR1 is SQVTM, CDR2 ANQGSEA. The length of the CDR3 is 11 residues. With 5 bases removed from V and 7 bases from J, the gap between germline ends came to 12 bases. CDR3 in DNA: TGCAGCGTTCGGGCAGGGGAGGAGCAGTACGTC. Its protein is CSVRAGEEQYV.

Only one count was recorded for this clone. This rearrangement joins TRBV7-2 to TRBJ2-5; D might be TRBD1 or TRBD2, each matching 5 bases. With 4 bases removed from V and 3 bases from J, the gap between germline ends came to 18 bases. Germline V gene data show CDR1 as SGHTA and CDR2 as FQGNSA. The CDR3 spans 16 residues. The CDR3 reads CASSWRRQGRKETQYF. The DNA for the CDR3 is TGTGCCAGCAGCTGGCGTCGGCAGGGACGAAAAGAGACCCAGTACTTC.

This clone was observed a few times. The V and J genes are TRBV18 and TRBJ1-1, with D hard to call. The germline V and J ends were trimmed by 9 bases and 0 bases, with 5 bases remaining between them. Germline assignment: CDR1 KGHSH and CDR2 LQKENI. This CDR3 contains 11 residues. DNA for the CDR3: TGTGCCAGTTACCTGAACACTGAAGCTTTCTTT. Its translation: CASYLNTEAFF. Together with reference TRBV18 and TRBJ1-1, the CDR3 gives the full variable domain: NAGVMQNPRHLVRRRGQEARLRCSPMKGHSHVYWYRQLPEEGLKFMVYLQKENIIDESGMPKERFSAEFPKEGPSILRIQQVVRGDSAAYFCASYLNTEAFFGQGTRLTVV.

This clone was seen a few times. V gene TRBV30 combines with J gene TRBJ2-3; 7 nucleotides agree with TRBD1. The CDR3 totals 13 residues. From germline, CDR1 is GTSNPN and CDR2 SVGIG (reference sequence). V was clipped by 4 bases and J by 8 bases; unmatched bases: 9. The CDR3 DNA follows: TGTGCCTGGACTGACAGGGTAGGGGGTACGCAGTATTTT. Its protein is CAWTDRVGGTQYF. The full variable domain, with the rest looked up from reference TRBV30 and TRBJ2-3, is SQTIHQWPATLVQPVGSPLSLECTVEGTSNPNLYWYRQAAGRGLQLLFYSVGIGQISSEVPQNLSASRPQDRQFILSSKKLLLSDSGFYLCAWTDRVGGTQYFGPGTRLTVL.

This clone was seen more than once but under ten times. V and J are TRBV2 and TRBJ2-7; D gene ambiguous. CDR1 and CDR2 (germline): SNHLY, FYNNEI. The CDR3 is made up of 12 amino acids. Trimming stripped 6 bases from V and 3 bases from J, with 9 bases between. The CDR3 here is CASRDLDYEQYF. CDR3 coding DNA: TGTGCCAGCAGAGACCTAGACTACGAGCAGTACTTC.

This clone was picked up a small number of times. This sequence joins TRBV11-2 and TRBJ2-1; no definite D call. Germline V gene sequence: CDR1 SGHAT, CDR2 FQNNGV. The length of the CDR3 is 17 residues. Trimming took 4 bases from V and 7 from J, leaving 23 bases between them. CDR3 coding DNA: TGTGCCAGCAGCTCCAGGTTTAGTAAGCAGTACTTGAATGAGCAGTTCTTC. As protein: CASSSRFSKQYLNEQFF.

This clone was counted a few times. V and J are TRBV29-1 and TRBJ1-2; a weak D match, TRBD1 (6 bases). This CDR3 region has 15 residues. V lost 6 bases and J 0 bases, leaving 17 bases between the germline ends. CDR1 is SQVTM and CDR2 is ANQGSEA in the germline V gene. CDR3 protein: CSVAERQAANYGYTF. The DNA for the CDR3 is TGCAGCGTAGCGGAACGACAGGCGGCTAACTATGGCTACACCTTC. The full variable domain, rest sourced from reference TRBV29-1 and TRBJ1-2, is SAVISQKPSRDICQRGTSLTIQCQVDSQVTMMFWYRQQPGQSLTLIATANQGSEATYESGFVIDKFPISRPNLTFSTLTVSNMSPEDSSIYLCSVAERQAANYGYTFGSGTRLTVV.

The gene calls are TRBV30 and TRBJ1-3; 7 nucleotides agree with TRBD1. Germline V gives CDR1 GTSNPN, CDR2 SVGIG (reference sequence). This CDR3 has 12 residues. The CDR3 nucleotides are TGTGGCGGCGGAGGGGGCGGAAACACCATATATTTT. This translates into CGGGGGGNTIYF.

As DNA, the CDR3 is TGTGCCAGCAGCTTAAAATTGTCTGGGGCCAACGTCCTGACTTTC. Protein sequence: CASSLKLSGANVLTF. The rearrangement joins TRBV7-2 to TRBJ2-6; D uncertain. The CDR3 runs 15 residues. V lost 2 bases, J lost 1 base, and 6 bases lay in between. In germline, CDR1 is SGHTA, CDR2 FQGNSA. The full variable domain, in which reference TRBV7-2 and TRBJ2-6 provide the parts outside the CDR3, is GAGVSQSPSNKVTEKGKDVELRCDPISGHTALYWYRQSLGQGLEFLIYFQGNSAPDKSGLPSDRFSAERTGGSVSTLTIQRTQQEDSAVYLCASSLKLSGANVLTFGAGSRLTVL.

On this clone: With a much larger clone just one base away, this may be a read error. The same CDR3 also results from other DNA sequences found in this sample. The chain has TRBV6-5 and TRBJ2-1, with D unclear. V was cut by 6 bases and J by 4 bases, with 4 bases left in between. The CDR3 has 11 amino acids. Germline V lookup: CDR1 MNHEY, CDR2 SVGAGI. The DNA for the CDR3 is TGTGCCAGCAGCCGATACAATGAGCAGTTCTTC. It yields the protein CASSRYNEQFF.

This clone was detected a few times. V and J are TRBV4-1 and TRBJ2-5; D uncertain. Trimming stripped 3 bases from V and 5 bases from J, with 10 bases between. The length of the CDR3 is 13 residues. CDR1 and CDR2 from the germline V gene are MGHRA and YSYEKL. The CDR3 spells CASSQGLRETQYF. The CDR3 nucleotides read TGCGCCAGCAGCCAGGGGTTACGGGAGACCCAGTACTTC.

The V and J genes are TRBV27 and TRBJ2-3; D is possibly TRBD2 (6 bases). The germline V gene encodes CDR1 MNHEY and CDR2 SMNVEV (reference sequence). This CDR3 spans 17 amino acids. V was clipped by 5 bases and J by 0 bases, with 18 bases between them. The CDR3 sequence is CASSLLSGAQSTDTQYF. CDR3 DNA: TGTGCCAGCAGTCTACTTAGCGGTGCCCAAAGCACAGATACGCAGTATTTT.

V and J are TRBV5-8 and TRBJ2-4; 7 bases map to TRBD1. Germline CDR1 SGHTS, CDR2 YDEGEE. Trimming took 4 bases from V and 4 from J; bases not matched to a gene: 5. The CDR3 sequence is 14 residues long. The CDR3 DNA sequence: TGTGCCAGCAGCGTACCGGGACAGAAAAACATTCAGTACTTC. Its protein is CASSVPGQKNIQYF.

This clone has a handful of counts. The chain links TRBV6-1 to TRBJ2-1; 13 nucleotides agree with TRBD2. CDR3 length equals 14 residues. CDR1 and CDR2 from the germline V gene are MNHNS and SASEGT. The ends lost 5 bases at V and 8 bases at J; junction bases unmatched: 3. The CDR3 coding sequence is TGTGCCAGCAGTTTCGGACTAGCGGGGGATGAGCAGTTCTTC. Translation: CASSFGLAGDEQFF.